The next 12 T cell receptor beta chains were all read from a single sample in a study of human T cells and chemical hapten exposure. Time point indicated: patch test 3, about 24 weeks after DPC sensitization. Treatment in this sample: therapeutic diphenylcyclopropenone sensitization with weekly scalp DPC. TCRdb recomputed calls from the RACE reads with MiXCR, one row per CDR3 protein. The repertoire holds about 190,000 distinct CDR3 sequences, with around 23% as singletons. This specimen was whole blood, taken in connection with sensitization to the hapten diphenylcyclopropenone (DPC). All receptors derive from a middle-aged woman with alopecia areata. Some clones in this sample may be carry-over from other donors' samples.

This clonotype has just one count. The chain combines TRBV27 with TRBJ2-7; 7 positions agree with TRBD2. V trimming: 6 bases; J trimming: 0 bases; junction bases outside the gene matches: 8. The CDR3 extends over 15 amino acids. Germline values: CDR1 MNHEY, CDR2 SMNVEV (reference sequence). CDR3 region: CASRESLAVSYEQYF. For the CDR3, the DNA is TGTGCCAGCAGAGAAAGCCTAGCGGTCTCCTACGAGCAGTACTTC.

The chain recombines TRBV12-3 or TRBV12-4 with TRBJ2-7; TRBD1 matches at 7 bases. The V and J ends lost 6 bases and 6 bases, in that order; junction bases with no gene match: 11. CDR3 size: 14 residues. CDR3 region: CASSPGQLVAEQYF. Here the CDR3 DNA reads TGTGCCAGCAGCCCGGGACAGCTAGTAGCCGAGCAGTACTTC.

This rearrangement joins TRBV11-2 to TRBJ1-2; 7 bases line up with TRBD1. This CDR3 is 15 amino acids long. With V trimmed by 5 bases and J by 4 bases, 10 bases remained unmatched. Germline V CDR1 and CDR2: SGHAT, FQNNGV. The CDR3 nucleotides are TGTGCCAGCAGCGCAAACAGGGGTCGGAGCTATGGCTACACCTTC. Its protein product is CASSANRGRSYGYTF.

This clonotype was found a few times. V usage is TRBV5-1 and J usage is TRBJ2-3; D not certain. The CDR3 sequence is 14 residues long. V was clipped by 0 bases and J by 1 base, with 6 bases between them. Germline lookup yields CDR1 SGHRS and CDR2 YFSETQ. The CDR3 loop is CASSLEDGTDTQYF. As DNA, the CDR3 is TGCGCCAGCAGCTTGGAGGATGGCACAGATACGCAGTATTTT.

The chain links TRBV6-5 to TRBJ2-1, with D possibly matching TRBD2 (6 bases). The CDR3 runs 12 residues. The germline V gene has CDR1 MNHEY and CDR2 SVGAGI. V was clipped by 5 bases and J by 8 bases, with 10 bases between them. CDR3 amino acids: CASSPTRHEQFF. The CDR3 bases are TGTGCCAGCAGTCCGACTAGGCATGAGCAGTTCTTC.

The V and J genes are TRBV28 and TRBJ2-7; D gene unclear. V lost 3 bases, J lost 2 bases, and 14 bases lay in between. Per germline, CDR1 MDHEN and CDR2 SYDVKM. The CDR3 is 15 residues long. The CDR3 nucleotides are TGTGCCAGCAGTTTTCCCGGGTACCATACCTACGAGCAGTACTTC. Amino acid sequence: CASSFPGYHTYEQYF. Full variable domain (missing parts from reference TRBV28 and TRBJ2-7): DVKVTQSSRYLVKRTGEKVFLECVQDMDHENMFWYRQDPGLGLRLIYFSYDVKMKEKGDIPEGYSVSREKKERFSLILESASTNQTSMYLCASSFPGYHTYEQYFGPGTRLTVT.

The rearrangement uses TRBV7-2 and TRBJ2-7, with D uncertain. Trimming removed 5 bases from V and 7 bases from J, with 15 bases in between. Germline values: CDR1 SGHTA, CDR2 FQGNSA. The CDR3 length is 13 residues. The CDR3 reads CASSQELLGEQYF. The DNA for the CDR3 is TGTGCCAGCAGCCAGGAGCTGTTGGGAGAGCAGTACTTC. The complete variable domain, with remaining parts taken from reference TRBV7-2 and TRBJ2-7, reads GAGVSQSPSNKVTEKGKDVELRCDPISGHTALYWYRQSLGQGLEFLIYFQGNSAPDKSGLPSDRFSAERTGGSVSTLTIQRTQQEDSAVYLCASSQELLGEQYFGPGTRLTVT.

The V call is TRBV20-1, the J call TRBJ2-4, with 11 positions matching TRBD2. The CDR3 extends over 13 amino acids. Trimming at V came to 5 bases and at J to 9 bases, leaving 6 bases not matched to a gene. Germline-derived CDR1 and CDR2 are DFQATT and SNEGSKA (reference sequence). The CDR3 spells CSAVASGGFIQYF. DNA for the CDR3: TGCAGTGCTGTGGCTAGCGGGGGGTTCATTCAGTACTTC.

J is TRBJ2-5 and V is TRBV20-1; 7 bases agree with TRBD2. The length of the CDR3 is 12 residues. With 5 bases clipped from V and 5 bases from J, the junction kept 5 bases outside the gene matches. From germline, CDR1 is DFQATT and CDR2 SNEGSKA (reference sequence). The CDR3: CSAGLVGETQYF. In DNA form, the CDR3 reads TGCAGTGCTGGACTAGTCGGGGAGACCCAGTACTTC.

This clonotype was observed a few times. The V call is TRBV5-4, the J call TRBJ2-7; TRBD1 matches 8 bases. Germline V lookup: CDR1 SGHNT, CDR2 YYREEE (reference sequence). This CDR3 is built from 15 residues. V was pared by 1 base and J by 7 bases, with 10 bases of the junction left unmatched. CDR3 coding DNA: TGTGCCAGCAGCTTGAGAGGGACAGGTCCTACGGAGCAGTACTTC. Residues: CASSLRGTGPTEQYF.

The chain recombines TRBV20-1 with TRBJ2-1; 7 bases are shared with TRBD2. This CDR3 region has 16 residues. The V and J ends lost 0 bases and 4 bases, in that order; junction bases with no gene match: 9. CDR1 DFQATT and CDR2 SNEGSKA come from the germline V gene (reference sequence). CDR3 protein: CSARDRREGDYNEQFF. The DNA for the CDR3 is TGCAGTGCTAGAGATCGCAGGGAGGGCGATTACAATGAGCAGTTCTTC.

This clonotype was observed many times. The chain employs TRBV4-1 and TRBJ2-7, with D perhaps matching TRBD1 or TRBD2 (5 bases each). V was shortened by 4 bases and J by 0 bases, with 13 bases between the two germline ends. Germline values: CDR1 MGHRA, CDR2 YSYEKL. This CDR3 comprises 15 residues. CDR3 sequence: CASSPRGDSSYEQYF. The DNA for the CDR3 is TGCGCCAGCAGCCCCCGAGGGGATAGCTCCTACGAGCAGTACTTC.